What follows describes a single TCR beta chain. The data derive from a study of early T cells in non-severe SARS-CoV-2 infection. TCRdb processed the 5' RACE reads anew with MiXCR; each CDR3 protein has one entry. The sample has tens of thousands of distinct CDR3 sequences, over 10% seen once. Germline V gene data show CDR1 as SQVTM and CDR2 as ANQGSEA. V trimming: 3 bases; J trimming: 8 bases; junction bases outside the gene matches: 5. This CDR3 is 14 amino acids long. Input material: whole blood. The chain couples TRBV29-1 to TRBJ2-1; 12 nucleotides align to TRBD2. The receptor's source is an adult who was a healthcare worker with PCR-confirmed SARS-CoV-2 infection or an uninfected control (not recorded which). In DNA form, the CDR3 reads TGCAGCGTTGATGGGCTAGCGGGAGGGTATGAGCAGTTCTTC. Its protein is CSVDGLAGGYEQFF.